The clone carrying this TCR beta chain was picked up a small number of times. TCRdb itself ran the RT-PCR reads through MiXCR, one entry per CDR3 protein. In the table there are around 580,000 distinct CDR3 sequences, less than 15% of which are singletons. The CDR3 loop spans 13 amino acids. Between the trimmed V and J ends, which lost 6 bases and 5 bases, there was a span of 13 bases. The record originates from a study of response to subunit inactivated influenza vaccine. The receptor comes from a man aged 45-65 years who received an inactivated influenza vaccine. The source material was PBMCs from blood, sampled roughly 12 days after vaccination. The genes are TRBV12-3 or TRBV12-4 and TRBJ1-2; the D is unclear. As DNA, the CDR3 is TGTGCCAGCAGCCTTCGTCGGTCGTATGGCTACACCTTC. Translating it yields CASSLRRSYGYTF.